This T cell receptor (beta chain) was recorded in a study of OX40 agonist ivuxolimab in advanced cancers. The protocol was immunoSEQ multiplex PCR, while the TCRdb copy is restricted to in-frame clones and leaves out a portion. The sample lists some 80,000 clones; 84% were seen once. Study findings and constraints: Dosing at 0.1 to 3.0 mg/kg was accompanied by clonal expansion of CD4+ and CD8+ blood T cells by week 6.

The CDR3 runs 16 residues. Exclusion of a patient followed from autoimmune disease history or systemic immunosuppression. Comments on this clone: As yet, its antigen is unknown.

V usage is TRBV21-1 and J usage is TRBJ2-6; the table's D call TRBD1 went unverified against the DNA. TRBV21-1 is a pseudogene segment. The sample was CD4+ or CD8+ T cells sorted from blood, taken in a trial of the OX40 agonist ivuxolimab. The sequence was obtained from an adult with an advanced solid tumor such as melanoma, head and neck, liver or kidney cancer. CDR3 in amino acids: CASSKGTGTGANVLTF. The CDR3 DNA sequence: TGTGCCAGCAGCAAAGGCACAGGGACTGGGGCCAACGTCCTGACTTTC.